The rows below give T cell receptor beta chains drawn from one sample of a study of blood T cell repertoires in COVID-19. Produced via immunoSEQ multiplex PCR; TCRdb's table is partial and in-frame only. Of under 250,000 clones listed, more than 75% were seen once; the top ten hold 1.5% to 2%. The specimen sequenced was peripheral blood. These receptors were collected from a woman between 55 and 75 years old who had recovered from COVID-19. The CDR3 runs from the conserved cysteine through the conserved F or W. The D gene is left open where the match is weak. Where a row states a size, it is once, few, many or the class of an expanded clone; other rows omit it.

cdr3_length: 13; v_call: TRBV7-6; clone_size: few; j_call: TRBJ1-4; d_call: NA; cdr3_aa: CASSILFREKLFF; cdr3_nt: TGTGCCAGCAGCATCCTCTTTCGTGAAAAACTGTTTTTT
cdr3_length: 15; v_call: TRBV6-5; clone_size: NA; j_call: TRBJ2-3; d_call: NA; cdr3_aa: CASFLRGAVLDTQYF; cdr3_nt: TGTGCCAGCTTCCTTCGGGGGGCCGTCTTAGATACGCAGTATTTT
cdr3_length: 11; v_call: TRBV5-5; clone_size: NA; j_call: TRBJ2-5; d_call: NA; cdr3_aa: CASSRQETQYF; cdr3_nt: TGTGCCAGCAGCCGCCAAGAGACCCAGTACTTC
cdr3_length: 14; v_call: TRBV6-5; clone_size: NA; j_call: TRBJ2-7; d_call: TRBD1; cdr3_aa: CASRAGQGAYEQYF; cdr3_nt: TGTGCCAGCAGAGCTGGACAGGGAGCCTACGAGCAGTACTTC
cdr3_length: 13; v_call: TRBV3-1/TRBV3-2; clone_size: NA; j_call: TRBJ1-1; d_call: TRBD1; cdr3_aa: CASSRQGDTEAFF; cdr3_nt: TGTGCCAGCAGCCGGCAGGGGGACACTGAAGCTTTCTTT
cdr3_length: 15; v_call: TRBV15; clone_size: NA; j_call: TRBJ1-5; d_call: NA; cdr3_aa: CATSRDPQVGQPQHF; cdr3_nt: TGTGCCACCAGCAGAGACCCACAGGTTGGACAGCCCCAGCATTTT
cdr3_length: 14; v_call: TRBV11-2; clone_size: few; j_call: TRBJ1-4; d_call: NA; cdr3_aa: CASSFGPFVEKLFF; cdr3_nt: TGTGCCAGCAGCTTTGGCCCTTTTGTTGAAAAACTGTTTTTT
cdr3_length: 15; v_call: TRBV7-3; clone_size: NA; j_call: TRBJ2-3; d_call: NA; cdr3_aa: CASSLDSTHTDTQYF; cdr3_nt: TGTGCCAGCAGCTTAGACTCAACCCACACAGATACGCAGTATTTT
cdr3_length: 16; v_call: TRBV4-1; clone_size: NA; j_call: TRBJ2-3; d_call: TRBD1; cdr3_aa: CASRPLGTGVGDTQYF; cdr3_nt: TGCGCCAGCAGACCGCTGGGGACAGGGGTAGGAGATACGCAGTATTTT
cdr3_length: 14; v_call: TRBV28; clone_size: NA; j_call: TRBJ2-2; d_call: NA; cdr3_aa: CASSFGAQTGELFF; cdr3_nt: TGTGCCAGCAGTTTTGGAGCCCAGACCGGGGAGCTGTTTTTT